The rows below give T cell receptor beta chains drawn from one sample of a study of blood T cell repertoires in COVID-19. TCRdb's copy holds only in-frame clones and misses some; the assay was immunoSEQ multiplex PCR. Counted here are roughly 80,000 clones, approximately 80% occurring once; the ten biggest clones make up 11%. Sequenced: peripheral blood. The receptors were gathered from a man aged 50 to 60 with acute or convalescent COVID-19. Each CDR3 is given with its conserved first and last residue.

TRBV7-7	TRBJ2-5	CASSLPKGAGETQYF
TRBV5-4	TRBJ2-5	CASSQAGTEKETQYF
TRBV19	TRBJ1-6	CASTEGQPYNSPLHF
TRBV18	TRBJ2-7	CASFPGQGGHEQYF
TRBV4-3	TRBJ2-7	CASSQAAGPIYEQYF
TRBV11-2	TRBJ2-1	CASSPGRDSLNEQFF
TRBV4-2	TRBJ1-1	CASSQETLEGTEAFF
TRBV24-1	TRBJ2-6	CATSDTGAGANVLTF
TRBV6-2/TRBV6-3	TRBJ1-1	CASSSRGGRTEAFF
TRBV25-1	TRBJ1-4	CATQGQGTEKLFF
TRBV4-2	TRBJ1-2	CASSQGTSGYTF
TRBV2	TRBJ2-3	CASSVGGVRTDTQYF
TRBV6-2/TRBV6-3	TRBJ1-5	CASSYGGRASNQPQHF
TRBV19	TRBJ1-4	CASTNSGGFNEKLFF
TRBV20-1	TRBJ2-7	CSASSGSSYEQYF
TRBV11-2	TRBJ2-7	CASSRDRAFYEQYF
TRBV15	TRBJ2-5	CATSRLAGAPPAQYF
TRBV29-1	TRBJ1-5	CSTQQGKDQPQHF
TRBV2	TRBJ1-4	CASSVLWDRYEKLFF
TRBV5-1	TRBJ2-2	CASSQTTSGTNTGELFF
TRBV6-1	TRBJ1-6	CASSVPDRLSYNSPLHF
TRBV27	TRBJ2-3	CASSSGQADTDTQYF
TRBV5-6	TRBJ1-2	CASSPDRGLNYGYTF
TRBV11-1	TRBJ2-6	CASSRGDGANVLTF
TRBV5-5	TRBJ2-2	CASSAAVGTGDTGELFF
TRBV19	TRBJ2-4	CASRTTGGLAKNIQYF
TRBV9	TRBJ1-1	CASSVGTGGALGTEAFF
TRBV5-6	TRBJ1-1	CASSAGQAITEAFF
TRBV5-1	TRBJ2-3	CASSFTSGRSTDTQYF
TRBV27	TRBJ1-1	CASRGGEAFF
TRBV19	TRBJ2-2	CASTYPQGSGTGELFF
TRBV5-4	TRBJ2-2	CASSLELGELFF
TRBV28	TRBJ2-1	CASSLMQGAYNEQFF
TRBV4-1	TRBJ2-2	CASSQLGAGAGELFF
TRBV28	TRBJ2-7	CASSLGQGVYEQYF
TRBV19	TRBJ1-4	CASSPTDNEKLFF
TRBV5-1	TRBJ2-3	CASSLEWTGRDTQYF
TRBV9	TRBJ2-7	CASSVGGEKVSYEQYF
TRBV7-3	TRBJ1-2	CASSEGTSNYGYTF
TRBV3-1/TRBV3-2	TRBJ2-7	CASSPGTSWAYEQYF
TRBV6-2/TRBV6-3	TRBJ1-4	CASSRGVEEKLFF
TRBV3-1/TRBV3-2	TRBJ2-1	CFTGVRGAEQFF
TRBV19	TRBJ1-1	CASRILREANTEAFF
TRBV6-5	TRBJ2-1	CASSSGRGLNEQFF
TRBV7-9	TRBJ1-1	CASSLGTAGNSGAFF
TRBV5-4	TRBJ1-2	CASSLGQGGRYTF
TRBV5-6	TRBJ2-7	CASSLTSKGAVYEQYF
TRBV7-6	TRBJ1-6	CASSPQGNRAPLHF
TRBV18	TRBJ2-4	CASSPGPGAAKNIQYF
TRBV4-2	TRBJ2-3	CASSSLGGADTDTQYF
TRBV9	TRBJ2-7	CASSVDWRVSYEQYF
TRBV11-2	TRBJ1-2	CASSLLGAGGYTF
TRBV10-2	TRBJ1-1	CASSETGSPNTEAFF
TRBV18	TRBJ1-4	CASSPTRGATNEKLFF